The TCR beta chain described here comes from a study of T cell responses to AZD1222 COVID-19 vaccine. Germline CDR1 is KGHDR and CDR2 is SFDVKD. V was trimmed by 4 bases and J by 4 bases, leaving 12 bases between them. The CDR3 spans 14 residues. Only in-frame clones appear in the TCRdb table, and some are missing; sequencing was by immunoSEQ multiplex PCR. The sample holds around 100,000 clones, around 94% seen once. Sequenced here: peripheral blood, sampled on day 0 of AZD1222 vaccination. The chain links TRBV24-1 to TRBJ1-2; tentative D call: TRBD1 (6 bases). The TCR originated in an adult in good health. The CDR3 region is CATSEPTGLYGYTF. As DNA, the CDR3 is TGTGCCACCAGTGAACCGACAGGACTCTATGGCTACACCTTC.